These 5 T cell receptor beta chains were all obtained from the same sample, sequenced in a study of T cell responses to AZD1222 COVID-19 vaccine. Assay: immunoSEQ multiplex PCR; the TCRdb copy retains only in-frame clones and omits some. The sample contains 95,000 to 150,000 clones, about 90% of which appear only once. The sample in question was peripheral blood, obtained on day 0 of AZD1222 vaccination. The source is an adult in good health.

CDR3 DNA sequence: TGCGCCAGCAGCCAAGGCACGGGACACGAGCAGTACTTC. Residues: CASSQGTGHEQYF. The chain uses TRBV4-1 and TRBJ2-7; possibly TRBD1 or TRBD2 for D (5 bases each). Trimming removed 1 base at V and 5 bases at J, with 9 bases between. In germline, CDR1 is MGHRA, CDR2 YSYEKL. The CDR3 has 13 amino acids.

The chain links TRBV14 to TRBJ2-7; the D gene could be TRBD1 or TRBD2 (5 bases each). The CDR3 has 18 amino acids. The V end lost 1 base, the J end lost 0 bases, and 19 bases lay between the germline ends. Germline CDR1 and CDR2: SGHDN and FVKESK. CDR3 protein: CASSQGVRRDDRSYEQYF. The CDR3 nucleotides read TGTGCCAGCAGCCAAGGGGTGAGAAGGGACGACCGCTCCTACGAGCAGTACTTC.

This clone has a handful of counts. The chain combines TRBV21-1 with TRBJ1-5; the DNA was not used to check the table's D call, TRBD1. TRBV21-1 represents a pseudogene. The CDR3 is made up of 14 amino acids. The CDR3 DNA is TGTGCCAGCAGCAAGAGGACAGGGGATCAGCCCCAGCATTTT. Translating gives CASSKRTGDQPQHF.

This clone has a single count. The CDR3 coding sequence is TGTGCCAGCAGTTACTTGGGGCAGCAGCCCCAGCATTTT. As protein: CASSYLGQQPQHF. The chain couples TRBV6-2 or TRBV6-3 to TRBJ1-5; D is perhaps TRBD1 (5 bases). The germline V and J ends were trimmed by 1 base and 7 bases, with 8 bases remaining between them. The germline V gene has CDR1 MNHEY and CDR2 SVGEGT. The CDR3 length is 13 residues.

Written as DNA, the CDR3 is TGTGCCAGCAGCTTAACGACAGGGGGGAACACTGAAGCTTTCTTT. Translated: CASSLTTGGNTEAFF. The chain has TRBV7-9 and TRBJ1-1; 9 bases map to TRBD1. The CDR3 covers 15 residues. In germline, CDR1 is SEHNR, CDR2 FQNEAQ (reference sequence). With 2 bases clipped from V and 1 base from J, the junction kept 2 bases outside the gene matches.